This T cell receptor (beta chain) was documented in a study of response to subunit inactivated influenza vaccine. This clonotype occurred a few times. TCRdb used MiXCR to reprocess the RT-PCR reads, holding one entry per CDR3 protein. The repertoire has hundreds of thousands of distinct CDR3 sequences, about 11% of them found once; the top ten carry 11%. Trimming stripped 6 bases from V and 2 bases from J, with 17 bases between. This CDR3 is 16 amino acids long. Germline V gene data show CDR1 as SGHKS and CDR2 as YYEKEE (reference sequence). The same data also went into a second study, on T cells expressing NK-cell markers. That investigation notes: For TCR beta, cDNA was produced by 5'RACE template switching with UMIs.

The sample here was PBMCs from blood, taken on the day of vaccination. The receptor was derived from a man over 45 who received an inactivated influenza vaccine. The rearrangement uses TRBV5-5 and TRBJ2-2; D possibly corresponds to TRBD1 (6 bases). The CDR3: CASTPLDRTNTGELFF. The CDR3 coding sequence is TGTGCCAGCACGCCTCTTGACAGGACCAACACCGGGGAGCTGTTTTTT.